The rows below give T cell receptor beta chains drawn from one sample of a study of OX40 agonist ivuxolimab in advanced cancers. Sequencing used immunoSEQ multiplex PCR; TCRdb keeps in-frame clones, though not all of them. The table includes around 70,000 clones, about four fifths detected once. The sequencing used CD4+ or CD8+ T cells sorted from blood, collected in a trial of the OX40 agonist ivuxolimab. Receptor source: an adult with an advanced solid tumor such as melanoma, head and neck, liver or kidney cancer. CDR3s include the opening cysteine and the closing phenylalanine or tryptophan. D genes are given only for firm matches. The size entry is marked missing in some rows and otherwise reads once, few, many or a size class.

d_call	v_call	j_call	clone_size	cdr3_nt	cdr3_aa
-	TRBV5-5	TRBJ1-1	-	TGTGCCAGCAGCCCGCTCGGCACAGTGAACACTGAAGCTTTCTTT	CASSPLGTVNTEAFF
TRBD1	TRBV12-5	TRBJ2-3	-	TGTGCTAGTGGTACGGGACAGGGGGCAGATACGCAGTATTTT	CASGTGQGADTQYF
-	TRBV5-1	TRBJ2-1	-	TGCGCCAGCAGCTGGGGACCCCTGAGCTCCTACAATGAGCAGTTCTTC	CASSWGPLSSYNEQFF
TRBD1	TRBV18	TRBJ1-2	-	TGTGCCAGCTCACCAGCGAGACAGGGGGTCGGCTACACCTTC	CASSPARQGVGYTF
-	TRBV5-1	TRBJ1-2	-	TGCGCCAGCAGAATTTTGGACGGGGCGCGTGGCTACACCTTC	CASRILDGARGYTF
-	TRBV2	TRBJ2-7	-	TGTGCCAGCAGAGGGTTCGGTCCATACGAGCAGTACTTC	CASRGFGPYEQYF
-	TRBV27	TRBJ1-5	-	TGTGCCAGCAGTTTGACAGCTTATCAGCCCCAGCATTTT	CASSLTAYQPQHF
TRBD1	TRBV19	TRBJ1-4	-	TGTGCCAGTAGGTTGACAGGGACTAATGAAAAACTGTTTTTT	CASRLTGTNEKLFF
-	TRBV27	TRBJ2-7	few	TGTGCCAGCAGTTTAGGGCCAGCCTACGAGCAGTACTTC	CASSLGPAYEQYF
-	TRBV20-1	TRBJ1-1	-	TGCAGTGCTAAGCAGAACACTGAAGCTTTCTTT	CSAKQNTEAFF
-	TRBV19	TRBJ1-6	-	TGTGCCAGTAGTAACCGCAATAATTCACCCCTCCACTTT	CASSNRNNSPLHF
-	TRBV7-9	TRBJ2-7	-	TGTGCCAGCAGCTTAGGGGTGGGGGAGCAGTACTTT	CASSLGVGEQYF
TRBD1	TRBV30	TRBJ1-3	once	TGTGCCTGGAGGACAGGGGAATACTCTGGAAACACCATATATTTT	CAWRTGEYSGNTIYF